This paragraph reports one T cell receptor beta chain. This clonotype came up many times. Its antigen is unknown. No base quality values were provided; no much bigger clone lies one nucleotide off. Taken from cysteine to phenylalanine, the CDR3 has 17 residues. Only CDR3 DNA remains: 51 bases, in frame from the first base. V drops 2 bases and J drops 5 bases, leaving 19 bases in between. Via the germline V gene (reference sequence), CDR1 is SEHNR and CDR2 FQNEAQ. Sequencing was carried out with an Illumina HiSeq 1500. The public reads were reprocessed in TCRdb via fastp at Q25 and MiXCR, keeping in-frame beta chains. Merged by CDR3 protein, the rows form single entries marked with the most common genes and DNA. Present in this sample are about 120,000 distinct CDR3 sequences, around 10% of which were seen just once. Over 25% of the sample is taken by the ten largest. The source of the sample is a study of T cell repertoires in cytomegalovirus infection (dated by TCRdb to between 2018 and 2021). Turning to the overall study: The HLA type of each donor mattered for the analysis, because public TCR beta signatures pointed to carriage of CMV infection along with the matching HLA type. Overall study outcomes, separate from this receptor: The ex vivo response was dominated by HLA-C-restricted CMV-specific TCR beta clonotypes, and the single most frequent clonotype in two of eight donors was supplied by these HLA-C-restricted clonotypes. Carriers of CMV infection plus the relevant HLA type were discriminated by the cumulative frequency of public TCR beta family members in the study cohort and in an independent roughly 370-donor cohort.

The sequence was collected from a human donor in good health (CMV status not recorded). Some clones in this sample may be carry-over from other donors' samples. The receptor chain draws on TRBV7-9 and TRBJ2-1; the D gene is not confidently resolved. The sample comprised PBMCs, sequenced either directly or after in vitro stimulation (not recorded which). The CDR3 reads CASSLWSPLVYNNEQFF. The DNA is as follows: TGTGCCAGCAGCTTATGGTCCCCGCTCGTATATAACAATGAGCAGTTCTTC.